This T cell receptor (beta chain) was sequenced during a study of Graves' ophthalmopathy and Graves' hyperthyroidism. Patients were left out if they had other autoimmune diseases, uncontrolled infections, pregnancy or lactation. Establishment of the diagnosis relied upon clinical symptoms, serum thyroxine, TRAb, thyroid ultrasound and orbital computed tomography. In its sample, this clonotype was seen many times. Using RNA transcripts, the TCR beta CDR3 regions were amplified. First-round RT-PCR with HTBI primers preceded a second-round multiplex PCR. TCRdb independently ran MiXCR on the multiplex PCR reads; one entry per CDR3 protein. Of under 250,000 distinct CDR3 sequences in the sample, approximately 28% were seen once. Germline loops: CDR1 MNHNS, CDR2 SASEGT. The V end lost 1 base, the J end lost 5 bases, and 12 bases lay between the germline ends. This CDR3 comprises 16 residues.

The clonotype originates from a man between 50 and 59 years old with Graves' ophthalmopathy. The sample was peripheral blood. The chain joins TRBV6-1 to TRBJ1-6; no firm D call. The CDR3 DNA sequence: TGTGCCAGCAGTGAAGGTTTTCCGCAGAATAATTCACCCCTCCACTTT. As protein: CASSEGFPQNNSPLHF.